This T cell receptor beta chain comes out of a study of T cells after yellow fever vaccination. Study-level points and caveats: Boosting was followed by the reappearance of most primary-vaccination clones (around 96% CD4, 85% to 90% CD8).

TCRdb re-derived calls from the 5' RACE reads in MiXCR, one entry per CDR3 protein. The sample carries about 310,000 distinct CDR3 sequences, roughly 3.5% recorded once. There are many counts of this clonotype. The antigen remains unidentified. Trimming removed 3 bases from V and 5 bases from J; junction bases left unmatched: 10. This CDR3 has 17 residues. Germline CDR1 SEHNR, CDR2 FQNEAQ (reference sequence). This sample comprised PBMCs, obtained on the day of the yellow fever booster vaccination. The sequence derives from a man younger than 35 who received the YFV17D yellow fever vaccine. The V gene is TRBV7-9, the J gene TRBJ2-3; 11 bases match TRBD2. The CDR3, as DNA: TGTGCCAGCAGCTTCGCTAGACTAGCGGGGTCGGTAGATACGCAGTATTTT. This encodes CASSFARLAGSVDTQYF.